A single sample is the source of the 27 T cell receptor beta chains below, sequenced in a study of cytomegalovirus exposure and HLA in healthy donors. With 60 Vbeta and 13 Jbeta primers, the PCR was carried out. Using immunoSEQ multiplex PCR, the repertoire was profiled, and TCRdb retains in-frame clones only, with some absent. This sample yields approximately 160,000 clones, of which roughly 80% are seen a single time; about 9.7% belongs to the top ten. Sequencing was carried out using PBMCs. The receptors shown here come from a man younger than 35 in good health and CMV-seropositive.

The V and J genes are TRBV23-1 and TRBJ2-7, with 7 nucleotides matching TRBD1. TRBV23-1 is filed as an ORF, its function uncertain. This CDR3 comprises 18 residues. The trim removed 0 bases at V and 2 bases at J, leaving 13 bases unmatched. The CDR3 DNA reads TGCGCCAGCAGTCAATCGAGGGGGTTAAGGGACAGAGCCTACGAGCAGTACTTC. Translating gives CASSQSRGLRDRAYEQYF.

The chain is built from TRBV7-2 and TRBJ2-5, with D possibly matching TRBD2 (5 bases). Trimming took 2 bases from V and 4 from J, leaving 17 bases between them. The germline V gene encodes CDR1 SGHTA and CDR2 FQGNSA. The CDR3 has 16 amino acids. This CDR3 reads CASSLRPGNHVETQYF. The CDR3 nucleotides are TGTGCCAGCAGCTTACGTCCGGGGAACCACGTAGAGACCCAGTACTTC. Filled out from reference TRBV7-2 and TRBJ2-5, the complete variable domain reads GAGVSQSPSNKVTEKGKDVELRCDPISGHTALYWYRQSLGQGLEFLIYFQGNSAPDKSGLPSDRFSAERTGGSVSTLTIQRTQQEDSAVYLCASSLRPGNHVETQYFGPGTRLLVL.

V gene TRBV15 combines with J gene TRBJ1-4, with 9 bases that match TRBD1. The V segment lost 1 base and the J segment 4 bases; nucleotides outside the gene matches: 4. This CDR3 is built from 16 residues. The V gene's germline CDR1 is LNHNV and CDR2 YYDKDF (reference sequence). CDR3 protein: CATSRVQGAVNEKLFF. DNA of the CDR3: TGTGCCACCAGCAGAGTACAGGGGGCGGTTAATGAAAAACTGTTTTTT.

The rearrangement joins TRBV6-6 to TRBJ1-4, with TRBD1 as a possible D gene (5 bases). The V end lost 2 bases, the J end lost 7 bases, and 11 bases lay between the germline ends. The CDR3 runs to 14 residues. The germline V gene has CDR1 MNHNY and CDR2 SVGAGI (reference sequence). CDR3 sequence (DNA): TGTGCCAGCAGTTACCGTCAGGGCGGTGAAAAACTGTTTTTT. The encoded protein is CASSYRQGGEKLFF.

This chain uses TRBV7-9 with TRBJ1-4, with 8 positions matching TRBD1. CDR1 and CDR2 (germline): SEHNR, FQNEAQ (reference sequence). The CDR3 consists of 14 residues. V trimming: 5 bases; J trimming: 8 bases; junction bases outside the gene matches: 7. CDR3 sequence reads: CASSPGQGYEKLFF. The CDR3 DNA follows: TGTGCCAGCAGCCCTGGACAGGGCTACGAAAAACTGTTTTTT.

This rearrangement joins TRBV5-4 to TRBJ2-5; the D is unclear. From germline, CDR1 is SGHNT and CDR2 YYREEE (reference sequence). The CDR3 extends over 14 amino acids. With 0 bases removed from V and 5 bases from J, the gap between germline ends came to 11 bases. CDR3 DNA sequence: TGTGCCAGCAGCTTGGGGGTGTCCGGGGAGACCCAGTACTTC. This translates into CASSLGVSGETQYF.

V usage is TRBV5-1 and J usage is TRBJ2-1; 15 nucleotides align to TRBD2. Per the germline V gene, CDR1 is SGHRS and CDR2 is YFSETQ. The CDR3 is 16 residues long. Germline trimming cut 4 bases from V and 8 bases from J; bases unmatched to any gene: 7. The CDR3, as DNA: TGCGCCAGCAGCACCCGGACTAGCGGGAGGGCCGATGAGCAGTTCTTC. It encodes CASSTRTSGRADEQFF.

The V call is TRBV6-5, the J call TRBJ2-2; D is perhaps TRBD2 (5 bases). The CDR3 covers 13 residues. The V and J ends lost 6 bases and 6 bases respectively, with 11 bases between them. Germline CDR1 and CDR2: MNHEY and SVGAGI. The CDR3 DNA is TGTGCCAGCAGATCCCCCGGGGCCGGGGAGCTGTTTTTT. Translated, it gives CASRSPGAGELFF.

This clone showed up just a few times. This chain joins TRBV6-1 and TRBJ2-4, with D possibly being TRBD1 (6 bases). The CDR3 spans 16 residues. V shed 2 bases and J shed 0 bases, with 11 bases lying between them. Germline V gene data show CDR1 as MNHNS and CDR2 as SASEGT. In nucleotides, the CDR3 is TGTGCCAGCAGTGAAACTACAGGGCTAGCCAAAAACATTCAGTACTTC. The encoded protein is CASSETTGLAKNIQYF.

The chain links TRBV14 to TRBJ1-2; no clear D. Trimming stripped 0 bases from V and 8 bases from J, with 16 bases between. The CDR3 loop spans 15 amino acids. Germline V gives CDR1 SGHDN, CDR2 FVKESK. CDR3 bases: TGTGCCAGCAGCCAAGATGCGACGGCGGGAGTCGGCTACACCTTC. This gives the protein CASSQDATAGVGYTF.

The V call is TRBV7-6, the J call TRBJ2-3, with a possible D match to TRBD2 (6 bases). This CDR3 contains 16 residues. V dropped 3 bases and J dropped 0 bases, with 13 bases sitting between them. Germline CDR1 reads SGHVS; CDR2 reads FNYEAQ. CDR3 nucleotides: TGTGCCAGCAGCTTTATACCGGGAGCTAGCACAGATACGCAGTATTTT. Encoded protein: CASSFIPGASTDTQYF.

This clone has more than one count but fewer than ten. V is TRBV6-5 and J is TRBJ2-7; tentative D call: TRBD2 (6 bases). This CDR3 contains 12 residues. V lost 8 bases, J lost 4 bases, and 12 bases lay in between. Looked up from germline, CDR1 is MNHEY and CDR2 is SVGAGI. CDR3 protein: CASRSGGYEQYF. The CDR3 bases are TGTGCCAGCCGTAGCGGTGGGTACGAGCAGTACTTC.

The V gene is TRBV7-2, the J gene TRBJ2-7; TRBD1 matches at 9 bases. Germline CDR1 is SGHTA and CDR2 is FQGNSA. V lost 3 bases, J lost 3 bases, and 6 bases stayed unmatched. This CDR3 region has 15 residues. The CDR3 bases are TGTGCCAGCAGCTTGGGACAGGGCCTATTCTACGAGCAGTACTTC. Translated, it gives CASSLGQGLFYEQYF.

The chain couples TRBV4-1 to TRBJ2-7; the D is unclear. Trimming took off 4 bases at V and 5 bases at J, with 18 bases between the two ends. Germline CDR1 MGHRA, CDR2 YSYEKL. CDR3 length equals 15 residues. Here the CDR3 DNA reads TGCGCCAGCAGCCCCTCCATCTATAGTCCTAACGAGCAGTACTTC. Amino acid sequence: CASSPSIYSPNEQYF.

The gene calls are TRBV4-3 and TRBJ2-7, with D possibly being TRBD1 (6 bases). CDR1 is LGHNA and CDR2 is YSLEER in the germline V gene. V dropped 2 bases and J dropped 3 bases, with 11 bases sitting between them. This CDR3 has 14 residues. The CDR3 sequence is CASSQLQGIYEQYF. As DNA, the CDR3 is TGCGCCAGCAGCCAATTACAGGGAATCTACGAGCAGTACTTC.

The genes are TRBV6-5 and TRBJ2-3; 9 positions agree with TRBD2. After removal of 2 bases from V and 9 bases from J, the junction contained 6 bases not matched to a gene. CDR1 and CDR2 (germline): MNHEY, SVGAGI. This CDR3 region has 14 residues. As DNA, the CDR3 is TGTGCCAGCAGTTACGTAGCGGGAGAGGGCACGCAGTATTTT. It specifies CASSYVAGEGTQYF.

The rearrangement links TRBV6-5 to TRBJ1-5, with 7 positions matching TRBD1. The CDR3 has 15 residues. CDR1 is MNHEY, CDR2 SVGAGI, per germline. Losses at the gene ends were 0 bases for V and 3 bases for J; bases not matched to a gene: 2. CDR3 amino acids: CASSYSTGYNQPQHF. The CDR3 coding sequence is TGTGCCAGCAGTTACTCGACAGGGTACAATCAGCCCCAGCATTTT.

The rearrangement links TRBV5-1 to TRBJ2-2; 7 nucleotides match TRBD1. Germline V gene sequence: CDR1 SGHRS, CDR2 YFSETQ. The CDR3 contains 15 residues. Unmatched junction bases numbered 5, after V lost 4 bases and J lost 2 bases. The CDR3 DNA is TGCGCCAGCAGCCCGTACAGGGGAAACACCGGGGAGCTGTTTTTT. Protein product: CASSPYRGNTGELFF.

The chain uses TRBV10-3 and TRBJ1-1, with D hard to call. CDR3 size: 13 residues. Deletions cut 4 bases from V and 4 bases from J, with 10 bases between. CDR1 ENHRY and CDR2 SYGVKD come from the germline V gene. The CDR3 DNA reads TGTGCCATCAGTGTTGGTGGGAGCACTGAAGCTTTCTTT. Its translation is CAISVGGSTEAFF.

The rearrangement uses TRBV6-5 and TRBJ1-2; 8 bases align to TRBD1. The J segment lost 5 bases and the V segment lost 5 bases, leaving 10 bases of the junction unmatched. The CDR3 sequence is 15 residues long. The germline gives CDR1 MNHEY, CDR2 SVGAGI. In DNA, the CDR3 is TGTGCCAGCAGTCCGACAGGGGCCGAGGGATATGGCTACACCTTC. This translates into CASSPTGAEGYGYTF.

On this clone: The same CDR3 arises from other DNA sequences in this sample as well. The J gene is TRBJ2-7, the V gene TRBV5-1, with 8 positions matching TRBD2. Germline V CDR1 and CDR2: SGHRS, YFSETQ. V lost 0 bases to trimming and J lost 2 bases; unmatched junction nucleotides: 4. The CDR3 extends over 15 amino acids. The CDR3 protein is CASSLGLAGTYEQYF. The CDR3 nucleotides are TGCGCCAGCAGCTTGGGGCTAGCGGGTACCTACGAGCAGTACTTC.

CDR3 DNA: TGTGCCAGCAGCGATGGGGGGACAGGGAGGGAAGATACGCAGTATTTT. As protein: CASSDGGTGREDTQYF. The V gene is TRBV9, the J gene TRBJ2-3, with 9 bases fitting TRBD1. Unmatched junction bases numbered 10, after V lost 3 bases and J lost 5 bases. Germline CDR1 is SGDLS and CDR2 is YYNGEE. CDR3 length: 16 amino acids. Full variable domain (rest looked up from reference TRBV9 and TRBJ2-3): DSGVTQTPKHLITATGQRVTLRCSPRSGDLSVYWYQQSLDQGLQFLIQYYNGEERAKGNILERFSAQQFPDLHSELNLSSLELGDSALYFCASSDGGTGREDTQYFGPGTRLTVL.

This chain uses TRBV4-3 with TRBJ1-2; 8 bases agree with TRBD1. CDR3 size: 17 residues. CDR1 is LGHNA, CDR2 YSLEER, per germline. Trimming removed 0 bases from V and 4 bases from J; junction bases left unmatched: 10. The CDR3 reads CASSQDKETGDGYGYTF. In DNA, the CDR3 is TGCGCCAGCAGCCAAGATAAAGAGACAGGGGACGGCTATGGCTACACCTTC.

The chain links TRBV7-3 to TRBJ2-6; the D gene is possibly TRBD1 (5 bases). The CDR3 is 16 amino acids. CDR1 SGHTA and CDR2 FQGTGA come from the germline V gene. The V end lost 3 bases, the J end lost 2 bases, and 11 bases lay between the germline ends. The CDR3 protein is CASSFSGSPGANVLTF. In DNA form, the CDR3 reads TGTGCCAGCAGCTTTTCAGGGTCTCCTGGGGCCAACGTCCTGACTTTC.

This chain joins TRBV6-1 and TRBJ2-7; D may be TRBD1 (6 bases). Per the germline V gene, CDR1 is MNHNS and CDR2 is SASEGT. The CDR3 runs 12 residues. Trimming stripped 4 bases from V and 5 bases from J, with 9 bases between. CDR3: CASSANRDEQYF. CDR3 in DNA: TGTGCCAGCAGTGCCAACAGGGACGAGCAGTACTTC.

The rearrangement joins TRBV18 to TRBJ1-4; 7 bases are shared with TRBD1. The CDR3 runs 16 residues. J gave up 7 bases and V 3 bases, and 11 bases lay outside the gene matches. CDR1 is KGHSH and CDR2 is LQKENI in the germline V gene. DNA of the CDR3: TGTGCCAGCTCACCCCTATCCTCAGGGGGTAGTGAAAAACTGTTTTTT. Protein: CASSPLSSGGSEKLFF.

V and J are TRBV5-5 and TRBJ1-1; a possible D gene is TRBD1 (5 bases). The CDR3 sequence is 13 residues long. Trimming took 3 bases from V and 8 from J, leaving 14 bases between them. Germline V gene data show CDR1 as SGHKS and CDR2 as YYEKEE (reference sequence). DNA for the CDR3: TGTGCCAGCAGCTGGGGGGGGAGGGGCGAAGCTTTCTTT. This sequence encodes CASSWGGRGEAFF.